This is a list of T cell receptor beta chains from one sample in a study of T cell repertoires in cytomegalovirus infection. TCRdb itself ran the reads through MiXCR, one entry per CDR3 protein. The sample has hundreds of thousands of distinct CDR3 sequences, 15% to 20% seen once; the top ten hold more than 10%. Specimen: PBMCs. Every receptor here comes from a human donor in good health (CMV status not recorded). Some clones in this sample may be carry-over from other donors' samples. Both conserved end residues are part of each CDR3. D genes are given only for firm matches. Clone size is shown for a subset of rows, as once, few, many or a class of expanded clone.

clone size	V gene	D gene	J gene	CDR3 protein	CDR3 DNA
many	TRBV7-9	NA	TRBJ1-6	CASSLARWNSPLHF	TGTGCCAGCAGCTTAGCTCGGTGGAATTCACCCCTCCACTTT
many	TRBV7-2	TRBD1	TRBJ2-2	CASSFNRGDGELFF	TGTGCCAGCAGCTTCAACAGGGGAGACGGGGAGCTGTTTTTT
many	TRBV7-8	TRBD1	TRBJ1-2	CASSLARQGAYGYTF	TGTGCCAGCAGCTTGGCCCGACAGGGGGCATATGGCTACACCTTC
few	TRBV7-6	TRBD1	TRBJ2-5	CASSSGTGGAETQYF	TGTGCCAGCAGCTCCGGGACAGGGGGCGCGGAGACCCAGTACTTC
few	TRBV6-2/TRBV6-3	NA	TRBJ1-2	CASSSYLGTSTGHGYTF	TGTGCCAGCAGTTCCTACCTTGGGACTTCAACTGGTCATGGCTACACCTTC
many	TRBV6-1	NA	TRBJ2-1	CASRLIPGYLGNEQFF	TGTGCCAGCAGATTGATACCTGGTTATCTTGGCAATGAGCAGTTCTTC
many	TRBV7-8	NA	TRBJ2-3	CASSQTDDTDLADTQYF	TGTGCCAGCAGCCAGACAGACGACACCGATCTAGCAGATACGCAGTATTTT
many	TRBV7-2	TRBD2	TRBJ2-1	CASSGPGLAANNEQFF	TGTGCCAGCAGCGGGCCGGGACTAGCGGCTAACAATGAGCAGTTCTTC
many	TRBV7-2	NA	TRBJ1-4	CASSLGGRREKLFF	TGTGCCAGCAGCTTAGGGGGTCGGCGTGAAAAACTGTTTTTT
NA	TRBV12-3/TRBV12-4	NA	TRBJ2-4	CASSLGQEKNIQYF	TGTGCCAGCAGTTTGGGTCAGGAGAAAAACATTCAGTACTTC
NA	TRBV29-1	TRBD1	TRBJ2-7	CSVAGTGYYEQYF	TGCAGCGTTGCCGGGACAGGGTACTACGAGCAGTACTTC
many	TRBV11-2	NA	TRBJ1-2	CASSLRGGQGLSYTF	TGTGCCAGCAGCTTAAGAGGGGGTCAGGGGCTCAGCTACACCTTC
many	TRBV20-1	NA	TRBJ2-7	CSARWGTTGAYEQYF	TGCAGTGCTAGGTGGGGCACGACAGGAGCCTACGAGCAGTACTTC
NA	TRBV6-1	NA	TRBJ2-2	CASHHPASGELFF	TGTGCCAGCCACCACCCAGCGTCCGGGGAGCTGTTTTTT
few	TRBV20-1	NA	TRBJ1-4	CSASEELGEKLFF	TGCAGTGCTAGTGAGGAACTGGGTGAAAAACTGTTTTTT
many	TRBV7-6	NA	TRBJ1-1	CASSLTIRGASRVTEAFF	TGTGCCAGCAGCCTAACGATTAGGGGGGCAAGTAGGGTTACTGAAGCTTTCTTT
many	TRBV7-2	TRBD1	TRBJ2-2	CASSSGTAYTGELFF	TGTGCCAGCAGCTCTGGGACAGCGTACACCGGGGAGCTGTTTTTT
NA	TRBV19	NA	TRBJ1-4	CASSIVPGLANEKLFF	TGTGCCAGTAGTATCGTTCCGGGCCTTGCTAATGAAAAACTGTTTTTT
many	TRBV7-2	TRBD1	TRBJ2-5	CASSLGGDRRRETQYF	TGTGCCAGCAGCTTAGGTGGGGACAGGAGGCGGGAGACCCAGTACTTC
few	TRBV4-1	NA	TRBJ1-2	CASSQESLQGKPRYGYTF	TGCGCCAGCAGCCAAGAATCCCTGCAGGGGAAACCCCGCTATGGCTACACCTTC
few	TRBV4-1	NA	TRBJ1-1	CASSLQVLNTEAFF	TGCGCCAGCAGTCTACAGGTGTTGAACACTGAAGCTTTCTTT
few	TRBV4-3	NA	TRBJ2-7	CASSQDGPGGSLSYEQYF	TGCGCCAGCAGCCAAGATGGTCCAGGGGGGTCCCTCTCCTACGAGCAGTACTTC
many	TRBV7-6	TRBD1	TRBJ1-3	CASGTGLGNTIYF	TGTGCCAGCGGGACAGGGCTTGGAAACACCATATATTTT
NA	TRBV23-1	NA	TRBJ2-7	CASSLPLSGGLYEQYF	TGCGCCAGCAGCCTCCCTTTGAGCGGCGGATTATACGAGCAGTACTTC
many	TRBV6-5	NA	TRBJ1-6	CASSYGQAARAPLHF	TGTGCCAGCAGTTACGGGCAGGCGGCGCGGGCACCCCTCCACTTT
many	TRBV6-6	TRBD1	TRBJ2-5	CAGSGTGASKETQYF	TGTGCCGGATCCGGGACAGGTGCATCTAAAGAGACCCAGTACTTC
many	TRBV7-2	NA	TRBJ2-3	CASSRSGISTDTQYF	TGTGCCAGCAGCCGAAGCGGAATCAGCACAGATACGCAGTATTTT